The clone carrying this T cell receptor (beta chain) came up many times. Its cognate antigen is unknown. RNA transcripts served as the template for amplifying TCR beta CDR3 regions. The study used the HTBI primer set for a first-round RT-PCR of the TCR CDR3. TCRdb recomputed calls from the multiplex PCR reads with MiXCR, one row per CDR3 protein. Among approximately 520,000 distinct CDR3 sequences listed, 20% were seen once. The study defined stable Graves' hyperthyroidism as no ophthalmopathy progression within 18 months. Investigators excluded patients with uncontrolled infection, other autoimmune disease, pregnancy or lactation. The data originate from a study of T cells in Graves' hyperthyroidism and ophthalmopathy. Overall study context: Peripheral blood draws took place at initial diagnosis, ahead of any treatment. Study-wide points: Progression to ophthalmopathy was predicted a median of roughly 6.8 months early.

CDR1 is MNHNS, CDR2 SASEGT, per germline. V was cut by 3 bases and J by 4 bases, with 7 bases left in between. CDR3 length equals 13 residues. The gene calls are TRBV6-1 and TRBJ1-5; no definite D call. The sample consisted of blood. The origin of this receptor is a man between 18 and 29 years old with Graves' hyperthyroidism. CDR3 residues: CASSDLGNQPQHF. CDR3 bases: TGTGCCAGCAGTGACCTCGGGAATCAGCCCCAGCATTTT.